The 8 T cell receptor beta chains in this list originate from one sample, sequenced in a study of cytomegalovirus exposure and HLA in healthy donors. Primers for the PCR totalled 60 Vbeta and 13 Jbeta. Sequencing used immunoSEQ multiplex PCR; TCRdb keeps in-frame clones, though not all of them. The data hold about 230,000 clones, with roughly 78% observed a single time. Specimen: PBMCs. These TCRs come from a boy between 10 and 17 years old in good health and CMV-seronegative.

CDR3 in DNA: TGTGCCAGCAGTGAATGGGCGGGAGCCTACAATGAGCAGTTCTTC. Translation gives CASSEWAGAYNEQFF. This chain uses TRBV25-1 with TRBJ2-1; 7 bases fit TRBD2. Germline values: CDR1 MGHDK, CDR2 SYGVNS. This CDR3 is built from 15 residues. The V and J ends lost 1 base and 2 bases, in that order; junction bases with no gene match: 2. Filled out from reference TRBV25-1 and TRBJ2-1, the complete variable domain reads EADIYQTPRYLVIGTGKKITLECSQTMGHDKMYWYQQDPGMELHLIHYSYGVNSTEKGDLSSESTVSRIRTEHFPLTLESARPSHTSQYLCASSEWAGAYNEQFFGPGTRLTVL.

Written as DNA, the CDR3 is TGTGCCAGCAGCTTAGGTCCTTCAACAGGTAGCAATCAGCCCCAGCATTTT. Residues: CASSLGPSTGSNQPQHF. The V gene is TRBV7-2, the J gene TRBJ1-5; a possible D gene is TRBD1 (5 bases). Germline CDR1 SGHTA, CDR2 FQGNSA. The V end lost 1 base, the J end lost 0 bases, and 13 bases lay between the germline ends. The CDR3 runs to 17 residues. Based on the CDR3 plus reference TRBV7-2 and TRBJ1-5, the full variable domain is GAGVSQSPSNKVTEKGKDVELRCDPISGHTALYWYRQSLGQGLEFLIYFQGNSAPDKSGLPSDRFSAERTGGSVSTLTIQRTQQEDSAVYLCASSLGPSTGSNQPQHFGDGTRLSIL.

The chain is built from TRBV29-1 and TRBJ2-1; 13 positions agree with TRBD2. Germline-derived CDR1 and CDR2 are SQVTM and ANQGSEA. J was trimmed by 3 bases and V by 6 bases; bases with no gene match: 8. There are 16 residues in the CDR3. CDR3 coding DNA: TGCAGCGTCCCCCGGACTAGCGGGGGAGACTACAATGAGCAGTTCTTC. Protein sequence: CSVPRTSGGDYNEQFF.

The chain carries TRBV6-5 and TRBJ2-1, with 10 bases identical to TRBD2. The CDR3 is 14 amino acids. Trimming took 7 bases from V and 13 from J; bases not matched to a gene: 13. CDR1 and CDR2 (germline): MNHEY, SVGAGI. DNA of the CDR3: TGTGCCAGCACCCAGCGGGGGGGCCGAAACGTTCAGTTCTTC. This encodes CASTQRGGRNVQFF.

The V call is TRBV30, the J call TRBJ1-1; no clear D. The CDR3 has 11 residues. From germline, CDR1 is GTSNPN and CDR2 SVGIG (reference sequence). V was trimmed by 3 bases and J by 6 bases, leaving 8 bases between them. CDR3 loop: CAWRIRAEAFF. In DNA form, the CDR3 reads TGTGCCTGGAGAATCCGGGCTGAAGCTTTCTTT. The full variable domain, in which reference TRBV30 and TRBJ1-1 provide the parts outside the CDR3, is SQTIHQWPATLVQPVGSPLSLECTVEGTSNPNLYWYRQAAGRGLQLLFYSVGIGQISSEVPQNLSASRPQDRQFILSSKKLLLSDSGFYLCAWRIRAEAFFGQGTRLTVV.

The gene calls are TRBV9 and TRBJ1-3, with TRBD1 matching 9 bases. Germline V gene sequence: CDR1 SGDLS, CDR2 YYNGEE. The V segment lost 1 base and the J segment 4 bases; nucleotides outside the gene matches: 3. The CDR3 sequence is 15 residues long. CDR3 residues: CASSVSGQGGNTIYF. The DNA of the CDR3 is TGTGCCAGCAGCGTATCGGGACAGGGAGGAAACACCATATATTTT.

This chain links TRBV5-1 with TRBJ2-3, with TRBD1 matching 7 bases. The CDR3 consists of 15 residues. V lost 2 bases, J lost 1 base, and 4 bases stayed unmatched. CDR1 and CDR2 (germline): SGHRS, YFSETQ. The CDR3 here is CASSFLGGRTDTQYF. The CDR3 nucleotides are TGCGCCAGCAGCTTCCTAGGGGGCCGCACAGATACGCAGTATTTT.

The chain is built from TRBV28 and TRBJ2-3; the match to TRBD2 covers 12 bases. V was pared by 6 bases and J by 4 bases, with 5 bases of the junction left unmatched. This CDR3 is 15 amino acids long. Germline V lookup: CDR1 MDHEN, CDR2 SYDVKM. CDR3 DNA: TGTGCCAGCAGGCGACTAGCGGGAGCCCCAGATACGCAGTATTTT. It translates to CASRRLAGAPDTQYF.